This TCR beta chain was identified during a study of T cell changes during pregnancy in multiple sclerosis. Repertoires were generated with immunoSEQ multiplex PCR, while TCRdb's copy carries only in-frame clones and drops some. The sample holds roughly 99,000 clones, roughly nine tenths seen once. Sequenced material: peripheral blood, taken after pregnancy. This sequence originates from a female donor in good health, enrolled as a control in a pregnancy study.

The CDR3: CASSSYDRDGSYEQYF. The CDR3 DNA is TGTGCCAGCAGTTCGTATGACAGGGACGGCTCCTACGAGCAGTACTTC. The chain has TRBV27 and TRBJ2-7, with 7 bases that match TRBD1. There are 16 residues in the CDR3. Per the germline V gene, CDR1 is MNHEY and CDR2 is SMNVEV (reference sequence). Trimming took 4 bases from V and 0 from J; bases not matched to a gene: 9.